This T cell receptor beta chain was documented in a study of shared clonotypes between healthy human individuals. Whole-study findings and limits: The generation probabilities recorded for non-shared clonotypes fell below those of clonotypes shared by all four donors.

As concerns this clone: Its specificity is not known.

Clones were sequenced by immunoSEQ multiplex PCR, and TCRdb holds only the in-frame ones, with some missing. The table has 2 million to 3 million clones, around 94% seen once. The source material was naive CD4+ T cells sorted from blood. Subset in this sample: CD45RA+ positively selected. The sequence was collected from a man aged 18 to 35 in good health.

The CDR3 nucleotides are TGTGCCAGCAGCCGCCTCCGGGACGGAGGGGGGACCCAGTACTTC. This sequence encodes CASSRLRDGGGTQYF. The chain joins TRBV6-6 to TRBJ2-5, with D perhaps assigned TRBD1 or TRBD2 (6 bases each). The V and J ends lost 6 bases and 7 bases respectively, with 21 bases between them. The CDR3 sequence is 15 residues long. Germline lookup yields CDR1 MNHNY and CDR2 SVGAGI (reference sequence).